Listed here are 11 T cell receptor beta chains from one sample, sequenced in a study of molecular identifiers for immune sequencing clone quantification. From the PCR reads, TCRdb called clonotypes with MiXCR, one entry per CDR3 protein. The sample holds hundreds of thousands of distinct CDR3 sequences; around 25% are singletons and the top ten take about 0.84%. The specimen sequenced was naive CD8+ T cells from blood, with Jurkat cell RNA spiked in. Subset in this sample: FACS-sorted CD8+CD4-CCR7+CD45RA+ naive T cells. These receptors originate from a human donor in good health. Some libraries in this study had Jurkat cell RNA spiked in.

This clonotype was counted many times. The chain carries TRBV6-5 and TRBJ1-1, with 8 bases fitting TRBD1. The CDR3 extends over 13 amino acids. Germline CDR1 and CDR2: MNHEY and SVGAGI. Germline trimming cut 2 bases from V and 11 bases from J; bases unmatched to any gene: 7. CDR3 DNA sequence: TGTGCCAGCAGTTACACCAGGGGGCCGGGGGCTTTCTTT. Translated: CASSYTRGPGAFF.

The CDR3 spells CASSQLNRGPNTGELFF. In nucleotides, the CDR3 is TGTGCCAGCAGCCAACTAAACAGGGGGCCGAACACCGGGGAGCTGTTTTTT. The V call is TRBV4-2, the J call TRBJ2-2; 9 nucleotides match TRBD1. Germline V CDR1 and CDR2: LGHNA, YNFKEQ. CDR3 length: 17 residues. V was clipped by 2 bases and J by 0 bases; unmatched bases: 4.

With respect to this clonotype: One base away lies a much larger clone, so this may be a sequencing read error. The genes are TRBV27 and TRBJ2-3; TRBD1 matches at 8 bases. Germline V gene lookup returns CDR1 MNHEY and CDR2 SMNVEV (reference sequence). This CDR3 contains 14 residues. The chain's CDR3 is CASGLSRGLDTQYF. The CDR3 coding sequence is TGTGCCAGCGGTTTATCCAGGGGGCTAGATACGCAGTATTTT.

A remark on this clonotype: This sequence may be a read error, since a much larger clone differs from it by one base. The rearrangement uses TRBV7-9 and TRBJ1-4; maybe TRBD1 (5 bases). CDR1 is SEHNR, CDR2 FQNEAQ, per germline (reference sequence). The CDR3 is made up of 13 amino acids. Between the trimmed V and J ends, which lost 5 bases and 6 bases, there was a span of 10 bases. CDR3 nucleotides: TGTGCCAGCAGCACGCTGGGGGATGAAAAACTGTTTTTT. Translation: CASSTLGDEKLFF.

This clonotype was picked up many times. The chain uses TRBV20-1 and TRBJ1-5, with 7 bases fitting TRBD1. The ends lost 5 bases at V and 1 base at J; junction bases unmatched: 8. This CDR3 spans 15 amino acids. In germline, CDR1 is DFQATT, CDR2 SNEGSKA (reference sequence). This CDR3 is CSALRQGLSNQPQHF. CDR3 coding DNA: TGCAGTGCTTTAAGACAGGGCTTAAGCAATCAGCCCCAGCATTTT.

This clonotype was observed at least ten times. The J gene is TRBJ1-2, the V gene TRBV12-3 or TRBV12-4, with D uncertain. V dropped 2 bases and J dropped 6 bases, with 10 bases sitting between them. This CDR3 is built from 13 residues. CDR3 amino acids: CASSLTSVNGYTF. CDR3 DNA sequence: TGTGCCAGCAGTTTAACTTCAGTTAATGGCTACACCTTC.

This clonotype was detected ten times or more. V gene TRBV5-1 combines with J gene TRBJ2-2, with 8 bases identical to TRBD1. The CDR3 runs to 16 residues. Germline assignment: CDR1 SGHRS and CDR2 YFSETQ. V lost 0 bases and J lost 6; bases outside the gene matches: 7. DNA for the CDR3: TGCGCCAGCAGCTTGGCGAGGGACAGGTCCCCCGGGGAGCTGTTTTTT. This gives the protein CASSLARDRSPGELFF.

The chain carries TRBV6-5 and TRBJ1-6; D gene uncertain. Germline loops: CDR1 MNHEY, CDR2 SVGAGI. Trimming took 0 bases from V and 4 from J, leaving 7 bases between them. This CDR3 comprises 15 residues. The CDR3 DNA reads TGTGCCAGCAGTTACTCGAACGGGTATAATTCACCCCTCCACTTT. Amino acids: CASSYSNGYNSPLHF.

The gene calls are TRBV28 and TRBJ2-7, with 12 bases that match TRBD1. Germline assignment: CDR1 MDHEN and CDR2 SYDVKM. The CDR3 has 16 amino acids. The trim removed 6 bases at V and 2 bases at J, leaving 8 bases unmatched. This CDR3 reads CASRSHRDRGPYEQYF. CDR3 DNA: TGTGCCAGCAGATCCCACCGGGACAGGGGGCCCTACGAGCAGTACTTC.

This clonotype was observed at least ten times. The chain joins TRBV13 to TRBJ1-1; 7 positions match TRBD1. The CDR3 runs 15 residues. The V gene's germline CDR1 is PRHDT and CDR2 FYEKMQ (reference sequence). Trimming removed 4 bases from V and 8 bases from J; junction bases left unmatched: 13. The CDR3 DNA reads as TGTGCCAGCAGCTCCCCGGGACAGCGACGTTCAGAAGCTTTCTTT. It encodes CASSSPGQRRSEAFF.

This clonotype came up a few times. This chain joins TRBV19 and TRBJ2-3; 7 positions match TRBD1. Germline V gene data show CDR1 as LNHDA and CDR2 as SQIVND (reference sequence). The V gene end was trimmed by 3 bases and the J gene end by 2 bases; junction bases not matched to a gene: 5. CDR3 length: 15 amino acids. CDR3: CASSIYGTVTDTQYF. CDR3 DNA: TGTGCCAGTAGTATCTACGGGACAGTCACAGATACGCAGTATTTT.